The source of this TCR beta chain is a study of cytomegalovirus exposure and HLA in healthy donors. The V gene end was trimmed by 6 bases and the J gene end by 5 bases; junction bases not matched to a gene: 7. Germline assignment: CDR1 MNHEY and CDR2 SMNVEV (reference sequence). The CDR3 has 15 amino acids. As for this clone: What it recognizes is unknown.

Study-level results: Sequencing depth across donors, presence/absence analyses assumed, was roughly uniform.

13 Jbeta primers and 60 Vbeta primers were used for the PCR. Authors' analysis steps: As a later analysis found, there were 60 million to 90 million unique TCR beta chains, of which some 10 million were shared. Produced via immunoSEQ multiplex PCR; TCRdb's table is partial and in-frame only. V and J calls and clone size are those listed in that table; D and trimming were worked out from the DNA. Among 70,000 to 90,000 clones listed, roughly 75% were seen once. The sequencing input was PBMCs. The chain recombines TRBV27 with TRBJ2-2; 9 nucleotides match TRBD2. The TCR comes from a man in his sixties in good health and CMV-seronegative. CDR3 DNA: TGTGCCAGCAGAGCGGGGGGCCCCACGACCGGGGAGCTGTTTTTT. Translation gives CASRAGGPTTGELFF.